Below, 7 T cell receptor beta chains from the same sample are listed, as sequenced in a study of control samples from healthy donors and cancer patients. Assay used: immunoSEQ multiplex PCR; TCRdb lists only in-frame clones, some missing. Of almost 85,000 clones listed, about 94% were seen once; the top ten hold about 5%. Sequenced input: blood. The receptor source for this set is a woman between 18 and 29 years old in good health.

The rearrangement joins TRBV7-2 to TRBJ1-1, with a possible D match to TRBD1 (5 bases). CDR1 is SGHTA, CDR2 FQGNSA, per germline. The CDR3 extends over 15 amino acids. Deletions cut 5 bases from V and 4 bases from J, with 17 bases between. For the CDR3, the DNA is TGTGCCAGCAGCCCGGGGATTGGGGGGATCACTGAAGCTTTCTTT. Translation: CASSPGIGGITEAFF.

This chain links TRBV7-8 with TRBJ1-1; possible D gene TRBD1, 5 bases. V was trimmed by 5 bases and J by 4 bases, leaving 17 bases between them. Germline-derived CDR1 and CDR2 are SGHVS and FQNEAQ. This CDR3 has 15 residues. CDR3 DNA: TGTGCCAGCAGCCCTTCCAGGTTGGGGGGCACTGAAGCTTTCTTT. Its translation: CASSPSRLGGTEAFF.

The rearrangement links TRBV24-1 to TRBJ2-1, with 16 positions matching TRBD2. The trim removed 4 bases at V and 3 bases at J, leaving 11 bases unmatched. Germline V gene lookup returns CDR1 KGHDR and CDR2 SFDVKD. This CDR3 spans 20 amino acids. The CDR3 here is CATSEPGTSGRDDLYNEQFF. The CDR3 DNA is TGTGCCACCAGTGAACCCGGGACTAGCGGGAGGGATGATCTCTACAATGAGCAGTTCTTC.

CDR3 amino acids: CASSLLQVANTGELFF. The CDR3 DNA sequence: TGTGCCAGCAGCCTGCTTCAGGTTGCGAACACCGGGGAGCTGTTTTTT. V gene TRBV7-9 combines with J gene TRBJ2-2; no firm D call. The CDR3 length is 16 residues. Germline V gene sequence: CDR1 SEHNR, CDR2 FQNEAQ (reference sequence). V lost 5 bases and J 0 bases, leaving 13 bases between the germline ends.

This chain uses TRBV27 with TRBJ1-1; a possible D gene is TRBD1 (6 bases). V lost 0 bases, J lost 10 bases, and 15 bases lay in between. Germline V gives CDR1 MNHEY, CDR2 SMNVEV (reference sequence). This CDR3 spans 14 amino acids. This chain's CDR3 is CASSLSIGGPGAFF. CDR3 DNA: TGTGCCAGCAGTTTATCGATCGGGGGGCCGGGAGCTTTCTTT.

This clone was counted once. CDR3 amino acids: CASSRQGPLPYNEQFF. CDR3 DNA: TGTGCCAGCAGTCGCCAGGGGCCCCTACCCTACAATGAGCAGTTCTTC. The chain employs TRBV6-6 and TRBJ2-1; D is possibly TRBD1 (6 bases). CDR1 and CDR2 from the germline V gene are MNHNY and SVGAGI (reference sequence). CDR3 length: 16 amino acids. Trimming cost V 5 bases and J 2 bases, with 16 bases left between them.

The chain carries TRBV6-2 or TRBV6-3 and TRBJ2-7; no clear D. Germline V gene lookup returns CDR1 MNHEY and CDR2 SVGEGT. Trimming cost V 2 bases and J 4 bases, with 9 bases left between them. CDR3 length: 13 amino acids. CDR3 sequence (DNA): TGTGCCAGCAGTTACGGTCCAGCGTACGAGCAGTACTTC. It encodes CASSYGPAYEQYF.